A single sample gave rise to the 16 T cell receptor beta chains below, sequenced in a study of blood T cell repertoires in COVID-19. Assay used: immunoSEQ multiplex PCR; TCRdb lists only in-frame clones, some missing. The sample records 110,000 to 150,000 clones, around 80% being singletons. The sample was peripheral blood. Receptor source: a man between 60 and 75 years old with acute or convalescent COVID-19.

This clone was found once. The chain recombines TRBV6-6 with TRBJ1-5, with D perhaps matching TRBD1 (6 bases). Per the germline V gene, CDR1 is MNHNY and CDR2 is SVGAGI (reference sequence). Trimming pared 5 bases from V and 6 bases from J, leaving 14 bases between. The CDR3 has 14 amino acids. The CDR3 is CASSVQGGGQPQHF. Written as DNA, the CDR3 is TGTGCCAGCAGTGTACAGGGTGGGGGTCAGCCCCAGCATTTT.

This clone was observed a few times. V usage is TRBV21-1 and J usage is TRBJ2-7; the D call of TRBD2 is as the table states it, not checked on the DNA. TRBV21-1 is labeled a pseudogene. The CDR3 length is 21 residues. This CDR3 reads CASSIPPWRTSGRYGPYEQYF. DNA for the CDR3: TGTGCCAGCAGCATCCCCCCTTGGCGGACTAGCGGGAGATACGGTCCCTACGAGCAGTACTTC.

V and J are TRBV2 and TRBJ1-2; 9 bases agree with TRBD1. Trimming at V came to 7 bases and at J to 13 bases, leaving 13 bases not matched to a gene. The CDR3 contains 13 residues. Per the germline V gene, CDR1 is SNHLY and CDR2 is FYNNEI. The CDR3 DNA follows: TGTGCCAGCACTACCTTCCGGGACAGGGCGGGCACCTTC. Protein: CASTTFRDRAGTF.

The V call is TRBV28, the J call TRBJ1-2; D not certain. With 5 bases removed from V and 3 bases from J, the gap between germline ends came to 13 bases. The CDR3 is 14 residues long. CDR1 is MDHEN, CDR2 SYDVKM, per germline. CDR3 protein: CASSPPGSYYGYTF. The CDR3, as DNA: TGTGCCAGCAGTCCGCCGGGGAGCTACTATGGCTACACCTTC.

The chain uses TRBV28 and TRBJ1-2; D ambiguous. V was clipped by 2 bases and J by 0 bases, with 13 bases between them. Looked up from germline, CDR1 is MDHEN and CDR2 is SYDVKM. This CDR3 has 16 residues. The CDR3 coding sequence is TGTGCCAGCAGTTTAAGTCCTGAAGGAGCTAACTATGGCTACACCTTC. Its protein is CASSLSPEGANYGYTF.

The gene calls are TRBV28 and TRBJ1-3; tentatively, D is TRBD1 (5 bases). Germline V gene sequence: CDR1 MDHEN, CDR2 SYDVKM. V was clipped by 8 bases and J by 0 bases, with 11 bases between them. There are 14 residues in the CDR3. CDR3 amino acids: CASRQPTSGNTIYF. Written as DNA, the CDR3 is TGTGCCAGCCGACAGCCAACCTCTGGAAACACCATATATTTT.

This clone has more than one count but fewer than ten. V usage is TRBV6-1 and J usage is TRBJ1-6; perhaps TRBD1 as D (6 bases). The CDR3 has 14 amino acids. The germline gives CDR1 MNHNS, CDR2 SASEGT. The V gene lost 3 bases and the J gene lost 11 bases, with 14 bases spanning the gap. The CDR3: CASSDRGAGAPLHF. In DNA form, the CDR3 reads TGTGCCAGCAGTGACCGGGGGGCAGGGGCACCCCTCCACTTT.

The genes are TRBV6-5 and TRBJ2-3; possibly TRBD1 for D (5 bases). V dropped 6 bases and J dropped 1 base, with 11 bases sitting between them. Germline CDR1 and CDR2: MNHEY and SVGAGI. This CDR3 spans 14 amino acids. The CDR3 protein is CASSQGAGTDTQYF. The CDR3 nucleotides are TGTGCCAGCAGCCAAGGGGCGGGCACAGATACGCAGTATTTT.

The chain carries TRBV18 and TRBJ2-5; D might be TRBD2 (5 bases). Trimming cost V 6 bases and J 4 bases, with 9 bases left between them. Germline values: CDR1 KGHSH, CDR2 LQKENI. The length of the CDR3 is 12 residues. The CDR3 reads CASSPRGETQYF. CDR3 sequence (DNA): TGTGCCAGCTCTCCTCGGGGAGAGACCCAGTACTTC.

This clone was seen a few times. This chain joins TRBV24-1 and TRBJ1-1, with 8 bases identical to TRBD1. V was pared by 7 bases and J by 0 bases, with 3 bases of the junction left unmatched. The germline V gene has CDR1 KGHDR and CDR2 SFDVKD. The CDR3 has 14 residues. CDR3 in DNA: TGTGCCACCAGGGCAGGGGGCATGAACACTGAAGCTTTCTTT. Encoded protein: CATRAGGMNTEAFF.

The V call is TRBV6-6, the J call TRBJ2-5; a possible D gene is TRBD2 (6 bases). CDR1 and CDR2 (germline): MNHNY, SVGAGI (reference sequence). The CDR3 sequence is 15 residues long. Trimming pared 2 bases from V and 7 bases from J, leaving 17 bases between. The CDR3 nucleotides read TGTGCCAGCAGTTACAATATCGGCCAGGGAGGGACCCAGTACTTC. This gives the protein CASSYNIGQGGTQYF.

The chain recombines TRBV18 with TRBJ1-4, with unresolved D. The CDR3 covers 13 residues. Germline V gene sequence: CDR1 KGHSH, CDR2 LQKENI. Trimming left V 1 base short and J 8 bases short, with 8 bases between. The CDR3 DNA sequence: TGTGCCAGCTCACCACGGAGTGACGAAAAACTGTTTTTT. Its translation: CASSPRSDEKLFF.

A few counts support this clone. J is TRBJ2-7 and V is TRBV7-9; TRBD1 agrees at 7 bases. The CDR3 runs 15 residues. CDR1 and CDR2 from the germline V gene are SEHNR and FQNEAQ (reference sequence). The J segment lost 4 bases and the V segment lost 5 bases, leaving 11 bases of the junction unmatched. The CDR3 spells CASSDRDRALYEQYF. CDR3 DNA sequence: TGTGCCAGCAGCGACCGGGACAGAGCTCTATACGAGCAGTACTTC. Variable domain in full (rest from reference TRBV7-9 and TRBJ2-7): DTGVSQNPRHKITKRGQNVTFRCDPISEHNRLYWYRQTLGQGPEFLTYFQNEAQLEKSRLLSDRFSAERPKGSFSTLEIQRTEQGDSAMYLCASSDRDRALYEQYFGPGTRLTVT.

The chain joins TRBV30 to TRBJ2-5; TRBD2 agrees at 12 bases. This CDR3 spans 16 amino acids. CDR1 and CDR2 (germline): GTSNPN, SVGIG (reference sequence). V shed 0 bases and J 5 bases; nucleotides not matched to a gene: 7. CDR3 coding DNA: TGTGCCTGGAGTGTACGGAAGACTAGCGGGAGTGAGACCCAGTACTTC. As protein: CAWSVRKTSGSETQYF.

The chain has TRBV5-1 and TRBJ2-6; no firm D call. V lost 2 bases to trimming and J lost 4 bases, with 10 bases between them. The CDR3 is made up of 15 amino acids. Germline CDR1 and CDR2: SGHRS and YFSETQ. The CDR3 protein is CASSFSGSGANVLTF. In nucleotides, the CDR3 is TGCGCCAGCAGCTTTTCCGGGTCGGGGGCCAACGTCCTGACTTTC.

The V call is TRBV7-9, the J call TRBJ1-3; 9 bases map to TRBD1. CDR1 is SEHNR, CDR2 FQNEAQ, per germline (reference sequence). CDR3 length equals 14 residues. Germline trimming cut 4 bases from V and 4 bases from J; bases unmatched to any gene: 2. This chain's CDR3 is CASSSGTGGNTIYF. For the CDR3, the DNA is TGTGCCAGCAGCTCCGGGACAGGGGGAAACACCATATATTTT.